This T cell receptor (beta chain) was sequenced during a study of T-cell reconstitution after alpha-beta-depleted transplantation in children. Whole-study findings and limits: Several hundred expanded graft clones reportedly were the source of alpha-beta T cells about two months after transplant. It was newly produced T cells that mostly accounted for T-cell counts and diversity one year after transplant.

The library targeted TCRbeta and was prepared with unique molecular identifiers. One entry per CDR3 protein results from TCRdb running MiXCR on the PCR reads. The repertoire holds more than 200,000 distinct CDR3 sequences, with about 8.4% as singletons. This clonotype was seen many times. What it binds is unknown. The CDR3 loop spans 13 amino acids. Germline CDR1 is WNHNN and CDR2 is SYGVQD (reference sequence). V lost 1 base to trimming and J lost 2 bases, with 5 bases between them. Material: PBMCs, mostly from graft donor cells, obtained 360 days after TCRalphabeta/CD19-depleted stem cell transplant. The chain uses TRBV10-1 and TRBJ1-2; D uncertain. The receptor was derived from a male patient under 10 years old who had a stem cell transplant for acute myeloid leukemia, so the T cells may come from the graft donor. The CDR3 DNA reads as TGCGCCAGCAGTGAGTTTCAGAACTATGGCTACACCTTC. Amino acid sequence: CASSEFQNYGYTF.